This passage covers 31 T cell receptor beta chains from one sample sequenced in a study of shared clonotypes between healthy human individuals. Generated by immunoSEQ multiplex PCR, the TCRdb table keeps only in-frame clones and is missing some. The data hold approximately 740,000 clones, with about 74% observed a single time. Sequencing was done on a sample of memory CD4+ T cells sorted from blood. Subset: CD45RA-negative fraction. These receptors originate from a woman aged 25 to 39 in good health.

The J gene is TRBJ1-1, the V gene TRBV27, with 8 bases that match TRBD1. This CDR3 has 18 amino acids. V lost 5 bases and J lost 5; bases outside the gene matches: 19. From germline, CDR1 is MNHEY and CDR2 SMNVEV (reference sequence). Written as DNA, the CDR3 is TGTGCCAGCAGTAGAAGTGTGGGGACAGGCATAGGGAGAACTGAAGCTTTCTTT. It yields the protein CASSRSVGTGIGRTEAFF.

The genes are TRBV27 and TRBJ2-6; D may be TRBD1 (5 bases). The CDR3 contains 19 residues. V was pared by 0 bases and J by 3 bases, with 18 bases between. Germline V gene sequence: CDR1 MNHEY, CDR2 SMNVEV (reference sequence). The CDR3, as DNA: TGTGCCAGCAGTTTATCTGTCTTTCGTGGCAGGGTTGGGGCCAACGTCCTGACTTTC. Protein product: CASSLSVFRGRVGANVLTF.

The gene calls are TRBV10-3 and TRBJ1-2, with 8 bases identical to TRBD1. The CDR3 spans 14 residues. Germline V gene data show CDR1 as ENHRY and CDR2 as SYGVKD. The ends lost 3 bases at V and 6 bases at J; junction bases unmatched: 6. DNA for the CDR3: TGTGCCATCAGTGACAGGGGGCGCAGGGATGGCTACACCTTC. Translated: CAISDRGRRDGYTF.

The J gene is TRBJ1-3, the V gene TRBV10-3, with TRBD1 as a possible D gene (5 bases). Germline values: CDR1 ENHRY, CDR2 SYGVKD. Between the trimmed V and J ends, which lost 11 bases and 2 bases, there was a span of 13 bases. There are 13 residues in the CDR3. The CDR3 here is CAPRGDPGNTIYF. For the CDR3, the DNA is TGTGCCCCTAGGGGAGACCCTGGAAACACCATATATTTT.

The CDR3: CASSAAIGLSNQPQHF. For the CDR3, the DNA is TGTGCCAGCAGCGCCGCAATCGGTCTTAGCAATCAGCCCCAGCATTTT. This chain uses TRBV11-2 with TRBJ1-5; D gene unclear. The CDR3 has 16 residues. CDR1 is SGHAT and CDR2 is FQNNGV in the germline V gene. Trimming took off 5 bases at V and 0 bases at J, with 14 bases between the two ends.

This sequence joins TRBV21-1 and TRBJ2-7; TRBD1, the D gene given by the table, was not confirmed from the DNA. TRBV21-1 has pseudogene status. The CDR3 is 14 amino acids. Here the CDR3 reads CASSETGGGYEQYF. In DNA form, the CDR3 reads TGTGCCAGCAGCGAGACAGGGGGCGGGTACGAGCAGTACTTC.

This clone was picked up a small number of times. V is TRBV7-6 and J is TRBJ1-2, with D possibly being TRBD1 (6 bases). This CDR3 spans 12 amino acids. Germline V gives CDR1 SGHVS, CDR2 FNYEAQ. Deletions cut 5 bases from V and 12 bases from J, with 16 bases between. DNA for the CDR3: TGTGCCAGCAGCCCCCCGGAAGGGGGGGACACCTTC. Its protein product is CASSPPEGGDTF.

This rearrangement joins TRBV21-1 to TRBJ2-7; the table calls TRBD2, which could not be checked here. TRBV21-1 is a pseudogene locus. CDR3 length: 15 residues. DNA of the CDR3: TGTGCCAGCAGCGTATCGCGGGAGGCCCCCTACGAGCAGTACTTC. Amino acids: CASSVSREAPYEQYF.

Only a few counts were recorded for this clone. This chain links TRBV2 with TRBJ1-2; 7 positions match TRBD1. CDR3 length: 14 amino acids. The trim removed 7 bases at V and 0 bases at J, leaving 5 bases unmatched. Germline V CDR1 and CDR2: SNHLY, FYNNEI. The CDR3: CASTLGTANYGYTF. CDR3 DNA: TGTGCCAGCACCCTAGGGACAGCTAACTATGGCTACACCTTC.

V gene TRBV28 combines with J gene TRBJ2-3; TRBD2 agrees at 9 bases. The germline gives CDR1 MDHEN, CDR2 SYDVKM. This CDR3 contains 15 residues. The J segment lost 1 base and the V segment lost 8 bases, leaving 7 bases of the junction unmatched. The chain's CDR3 is CASSVAGDGTDTQYF. In nucleotides, the CDR3 is TGTGCCAGCTCGGTAGCGGGAGACGGCACAGATACGCAGTATTTT.

The chain recombines TRBV19 with TRBJ1-1; no reliable D call. The CDR3 spans 15 residues. Between the trimmed V and J ends, which lost 2 bases and 5 bases, there was a span of 15 bases. CDR1 is LNHDA and CDR2 is SQIVND in the germline V gene (reference sequence). This CDR3 reads CASSIRGRVGTEAFF. The CDR3 nucleotides read TGTGCCAGTAGTATACGTGGGCGGGTGGGGACTGAAGCTTTCTTT.

Worth noting for this clone: The sample carries other DNA sequences with the same CDR3. The chain is built from TRBV27 and TRBJ2-7; a weak D match, TRBD1 (5 bases). Germline CDR1 and CDR2: MNHEY and SMNVEV (reference sequence). V lost 3 bases, J lost 1 base, and 13 bases lay in between. This CDR3 is 15 amino acids long. The CDR3 sequence is CASSFGSGLSYEQYF. The CDR3 DNA is TGTGCCAGCAGTTTTGGGTCAGGGCTTTCCTACGAGCAGTACTTC.

This clone was counted a single time. V and J are TRBV28 and TRBJ1-1; D may be TRBD1 (5 bases). The CDR3 sequence is 16 residues long. Germline V lookup: CDR1 MDHEN, CDR2 SYDVKM. V lost 6 bases and J lost 11, with 28 bases in between. The CDR3 loop is CASSFPSGLLYIGAFF. The CDR3 nucleotides read TGTGCCAGCAGCTTCCCGTCGGGACTGCTATACATCGGGGCTTTCTTT.

The rearrangement links TRBV28 to TRBJ1-1; the match to TRBD1 covers 7 bases. Looked up from germline, CDR1 is MDHEN and CDR2 is SYDVKM. The CDR3 is 18 residues long. V shed 4 bases and J 1 base; nucleotides not matched to a gene: 15. CDR3 protein: CASSSLGGGESGNTEAFF. The CDR3 DNA reads as TGTGCCAGCAGTTCCCTGGGAGGGGGCGAGTCGGGGAACACTGAAGCTTTCTTT.

This clone was detected once. The chain recombines TRBV27 with TRBJ1-2; D may be TRBD1 (6 bases). CDR3 size: 13 residues. Trimming took off 5 bases at V and 4 bases at J, with 11 bases between the two ends. Germline V gene data show CDR1 as MNHEY and CDR2 as SMNVEV (reference sequence). The DNA for the CDR3 is TGTGCCAGCAGTGTACAGGGATCCTATGGCTACACCTTC. This encodes CASSVQGSYGYTF.

The chain combines TRBV2 with TRBJ1-3; D call uncertain. The germline V gene encodes CDR1 SNHLY and CDR2 FYNNEI. The CDR3 sequence is 13 residues long. V shed 7 bases and J shed 2 bases, with 9 bases lying between them. The CDR3 protein is CASMKTAGNTIYF. The CDR3 bases are TGTGCCAGCATGAAGACGGCTGGAAACACCATATATTTT. Filled out from reference TRBV2 and TRBJ1-3, the complete variable domain reads EPEVTQTPSHQVTQMGQEVILRCVPISNHLYFYWYRQILGQKVEFLVSFYNNEISEKSEIFDDQFSVERPDGSNFTLKIRSTKLEDSAMYFCASMKTAGNTIYFGEGSWLTVV.

For this clone: A much larger clone differs from this one at a single base, so this may be a read error. The V call is TRBV6-1, the J call TRBJ1-1; 7 bases map to TRBD1. After removal of 6 bases from V and 1 base from J, the junction contained 2 bases not matched to a gene. The CDR3 is made up of 13 amino acids. Germline-derived CDR1 and CDR2 are MNHNS and SASEGT. The CDR3 region has the DNA TGTGCCAGCAGGGGACAGAAGAACACTGAAGCTTTCTTT. It encodes CASRGQKNTEAFF.

The chain employs TRBV18 and TRBJ2-1; D unclear. The V and J ends lost 0 bases and 1 base respectively, with 10 bases between them. The CDR3 covers 16 residues. CDR1 and CDR2 (germline): KGHSH, LQKENI. The CDR3 loop is CASSPPGRSSYNEQFF. CDR3 in DNA: TGTGCCAGCTCACCACCGGGTAGGAGTTCCTACAATGAGCAGTTCTTC. The variable domain in full, with the rest retrieved from reference TRBV18 and TRBJ2-1, is NAGVMQNPRHLVRRRGQEARLRCSPMKGHSHVYWYRQLPEEGLKFMVYLQKENIIDESGMPKERFSAEFPKEGPSILRIQQVVRGDSAAYFCASSPPGRSSYNEQFFGPGTRLTVL.

The rearrangement links TRBV27 to TRBJ2-7; TRBD1 matches 10 bases. The CDR3 spans 15 residues. V lost 6 bases and J lost 2; bases outside the gene matches: 7. Germline CDR1 MNHEY, CDR2 SMNVEV (reference sequence). The CDR3 bases are TGTGCCAGCAGCCAACCGGGACAGGGGACCTACGAGCAGTACTTC. This codes for CASSQPGQGTYEQYF.

The V call is TRBV7-9, the J call TRBJ2-6; TRBD1 might be the D (5 bases). V was pared by 2 bases and J by 0 bases, with 11 bases between. Germline-derived CDR1 and CDR2 are SEHNR and FQNEAQ (reference sequence). The CDR3 covers 17 residues. For the CDR3, the DNA is TGTGCCAGCAGCTTAAGACAGCTTCGCTCTGGGGCCAACGTCCTGACTTTC. Translation gives CASSLRQLRSGANVLTF.

The V and J genes are TRBV4-2 and TRBJ2-7, with 8 bases matching TRBD2. This CDR3 contains 15 residues. V was clipped by 0 bases and J by 3 bases; unmatched bases: 4. Per germline, CDR1 LGHNA and CDR2 YNFKEQ. The CDR3 is CASSQEVSGNYEQYF. CDR3 bases: TGTGCCAGCAGCCAAGAAGTTAGCGGGAACTACGAGCAGTACTTC.

This clone has a handful of counts. The rearrangement uses TRBV6-1 and TRBJ2-7; 7 bases line up with TRBD2. The junction had 5 bases not matched to a gene; V was cut back by 3 bases and J by 0 bases. This CDR3 region has 15 residues. Germline V lookup: CDR1 MNHNS, CDR2 SASEGT. In nucleotides, the CDR3 is TGTGCCAGCAGTGATCTGGGACTACCCTCCTACGAGCAGTACTTC. Protein sequence: CASSDLGLPSYEQYF.

This clone was detected a few times. The chain is built from TRBV9 and TRBJ1-3; D possibly corresponds to TRBD1 (5 bases). The CDR3 sequence is 17 residues long. Per the germline V gene, CDR1 is SGDLS and CDR2 is YYNGEE. Between the trimmed V and J ends, which lost 4 bases and 4 bases, there was a span of 21 bases. The CDR3 is CASSRLSGGSAGNTIYF. The CDR3 coding sequence is TGTGCCAGCAGCCGGTTAAGCGGGGGATCAGCAGGAAACACCATATATTTT. Full variable domain (missing parts from reference TRBV9 and TRBJ1-3): DSGVTQTPKHLITATGQRVTLRCSPRSGDLSVYWYQQSLDQGLQFLIQYYNGEERAKGNILERFSAQQFPDLHSELNLSSLELGDSALYFCASSRLSGGSAGNTIYFGEGSWLTVV.

The genes are TRBV4-2 and TRBJ2-5; 8 nucleotides line up with TRBD2. From germline, CDR1 is LGHNA and CDR2 YNFKEQ. Trimming at V came to 3 bases and at J to 5 bases, leaving 2 bases not matched to a gene. The CDR3 consists of 13 residues. The CDR3 DNA follows: TGTGCCAGCAGCCACGAGCGGGGGGAGACCCAGTACTTC. Its protein product is CASSHERGETQYF.

The CDR3 here is CASSFGSTYGYTF. The CDR3 DNA reads TGTGCCAGCAGCTTCGGCAGCACCTATGGCTACACCTTC. This chain links TRBV7-2 with TRBJ1-2; D is unresolved. The V end lost 3 bases, the J end lost 4 bases, and 9 bases lay between the germline ends. This CDR3 spans 13 amino acids. Germline CDR1 is SGHTA and CDR2 is FQGNSA.

This chain connects TRBV6-1 to TRBJ2-7; 8 positions match TRBD1. Germline CDR1 and CDR2: MNHNS and SASEGT. The J segment lost 3 bases and the V segment lost 3 bases, leaving 4 bases of the junction unmatched. The CDR3 length is 14 residues. The CDR3 nucleotides read TGTGCCAGCAGTGACCCAGGGGGCCACTACGAGCAGTACTTC. Its protein is CASSDPGGHYEQYF.

The rearrangement joins TRBV7-8 to TRBJ2-1, with 11 bases lining up with TRBD2. This CDR3 spans 16 amino acids. In germline, CDR1 is SGHVS, CDR2 FQNEAQ. V shed 6 bases and J 0 bases; nucleotides not matched to a gene: 4. The CDR3 DNA follows: TGTGCCAGCAGGTCCACTAGCGGGGGCTCCTACAATGAGCAGTTCTTC. This sequence encodes CASRSTSGGSYNEQFF.

The V call is TRBV27, the J call TRBJ2-5; 9 bases align to TRBD2. This CDR3 has 16 residues. The V gene's germline CDR1 is MNHEY and CDR2 SMNVEV (reference sequence). Trimming removed 8 bases from V and 3 bases from J; junction bases left unmatched: 13. CDR3 sequence: CASVGGGRVSKETQYF. CDR3 DNA: TGTGCCAGCGTCGGGGGCGGGAGGGTAAGTAAAGAGACCCAGTACTTC.

This clone has just a few counts. The V and J genes are TRBV25-1 and TRBJ2-3; D might be TRBD2 (5 bases). The CDR3 sequence is 15 residues long. The V gene lost 2 bases and the J gene lost 0 bases, with 9 bases spanning the gap. The germline gives CDR1 MGHDK, CDR2 SYGVNS. This chain's CDR3 is CASSEEAVSTDTQYF. The CDR3 region has the DNA TGTGCCAGCAGTGAAGAAGCGGTTAGCACAGATACGCAGTATTTT.

V is TRBV10-3 and J is TRBJ2-1, with 8 positions matching TRBD2. This CDR3 spans 13 amino acids. In germline, CDR1 is ENHRY, CDR2 SYGVKD. V gave up 2 bases and J gave up 9 bases; unmatched junction bases: 3. The chain's CDR3 is CAISEREGGEQFF. In DNA, the CDR3 is TGTGCCATCAGTGAGCGGGAGGGTGGTGAGCAGTTCTTC.

The chain joins TRBV27 to TRBJ2-3, with TRBD1 matching over 9 bases. CDR3 length: 15 amino acids. Germline V lookup: CDR1 MNHEY, CDR2 SMNVEV (reference sequence). J gave up 5 bases and V 7 bases, and 10 bases lay outside the gene matches. The CDR3 DNA reads TGTGCCAGCACCCCGGGACAGGGAAGGGGAGATACGCAGTATTTT. It specifies CASTPGQGRGDTQYF.